Below, one T cell receptor beta chain is given with its context. Its specificity is not known. This sample was taken from a study of T cell responses to AZD1222 COVID-19 vaccine. Study results and caveats: Reportedly, close to half of spike-specific TCRs are directed against unmutated variant regions. Most donors were white British and more were female, and clonal diversity was possibly underestimated.

Some clones are missing from TCRdb's copy, which holds only in-frame ones; the method was immunoSEQ multiplex PCR. The table shows approximately 170,000 clones, with over 75% occurring only once. The receptor's source is an adult in good health. This specimen consisted of peripheral blood, obtained on day 0 of AZD1222 vaccination.

The CDR3 DNA reads as TGTGCCAGCAGTCTCGTAGGGTTGGGTGGCTACACCTTC. It translates to CASSLVGLGGYTF. The chain couples TRBV12-3 or TRBV12-4 to TRBJ1-2; D is ambiguous. V lost 5 bases, J lost 7 bases, and 14 bases lay in between. CDR3 length: 13 amino acids.